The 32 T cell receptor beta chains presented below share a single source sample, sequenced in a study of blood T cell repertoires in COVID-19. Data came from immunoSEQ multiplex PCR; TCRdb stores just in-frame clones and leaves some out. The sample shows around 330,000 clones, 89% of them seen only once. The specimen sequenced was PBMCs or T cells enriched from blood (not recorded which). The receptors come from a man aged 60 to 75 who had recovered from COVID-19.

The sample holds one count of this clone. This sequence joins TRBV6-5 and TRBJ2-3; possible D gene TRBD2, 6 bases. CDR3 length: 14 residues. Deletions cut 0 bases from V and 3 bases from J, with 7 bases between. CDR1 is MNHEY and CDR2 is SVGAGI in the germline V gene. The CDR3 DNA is TGTGCCAGCAGTTACTCGGGGACTACAGATACGCAGTATTTT. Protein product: CASSYSGTTDTQYF.

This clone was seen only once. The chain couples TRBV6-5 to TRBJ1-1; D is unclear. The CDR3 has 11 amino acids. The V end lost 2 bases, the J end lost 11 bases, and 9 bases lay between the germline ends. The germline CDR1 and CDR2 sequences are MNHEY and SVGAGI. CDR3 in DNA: TGTGCCAGCAGTTACAACAGACGGGCTTTCTTT. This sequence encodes CASSYNRRAFF.

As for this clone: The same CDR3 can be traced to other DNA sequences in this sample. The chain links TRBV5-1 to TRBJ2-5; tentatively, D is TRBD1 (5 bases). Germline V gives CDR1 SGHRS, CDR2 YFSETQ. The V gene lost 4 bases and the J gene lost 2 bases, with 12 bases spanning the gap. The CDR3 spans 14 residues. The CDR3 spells CASSIQGQQETQYF. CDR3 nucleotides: TGCGCCAGCAGCATCCAGGGCCAACAAGAGACCCAGTACTTC.

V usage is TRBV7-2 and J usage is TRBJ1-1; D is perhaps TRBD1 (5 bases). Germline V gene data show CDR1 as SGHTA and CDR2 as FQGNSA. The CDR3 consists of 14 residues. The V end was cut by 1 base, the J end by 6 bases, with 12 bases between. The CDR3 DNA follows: TGTGCCAGCAGCTTAGATTCCAGGGCATCTGAAGCTTTCTTT. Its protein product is CASSLDSRASEAFF.

The CDR3 nucleotides are TGTGCCAGTAGTCCCGGGACTAGCGGGACTCTGCAAGAGACCCAGTACTTC. It yields the protein CASSPGTSGTLQETQYF. The rearrangement links TRBV19 to TRBJ2-5; 13 nucleotides agree with TRBD2. CDR3 length equals 17 residues. Trimming removed 5 bases from V and 2 bases from J; junction bases left unmatched: 8. Germline CDR1 and CDR2: LNHDA and SQIVND (reference sequence).

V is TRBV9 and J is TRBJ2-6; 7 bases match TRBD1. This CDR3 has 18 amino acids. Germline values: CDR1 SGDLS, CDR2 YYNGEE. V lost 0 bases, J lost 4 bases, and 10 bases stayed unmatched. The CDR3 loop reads CASSVAVTGPLGANVLTF. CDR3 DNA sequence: TGTGCCAGCAGCGTAGCGGTGACAGGGCCCTTAGGGGCCAACGTCCTGACTTTC.

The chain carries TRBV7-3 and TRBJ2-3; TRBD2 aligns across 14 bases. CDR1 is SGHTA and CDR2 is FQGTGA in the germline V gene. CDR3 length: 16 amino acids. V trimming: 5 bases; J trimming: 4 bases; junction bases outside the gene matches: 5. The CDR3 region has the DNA TGTGCCAGCAGCCTTGGACTAGCGGGAGGCCCAGATACGCAGTATTTT. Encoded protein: CASSLGLAGGPDTQYF. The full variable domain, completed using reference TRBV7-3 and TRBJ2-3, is GAGVSQTPSNKVTEKGKYVELRCDPISGHTALYWYRQSLGQGPEFLIYFQGTGAADDSGLPNDRFFAVRPEGSVSTLKIQRTERGDSAVYLCASSLGLAGGPDTQYFGPGTRLTVL.

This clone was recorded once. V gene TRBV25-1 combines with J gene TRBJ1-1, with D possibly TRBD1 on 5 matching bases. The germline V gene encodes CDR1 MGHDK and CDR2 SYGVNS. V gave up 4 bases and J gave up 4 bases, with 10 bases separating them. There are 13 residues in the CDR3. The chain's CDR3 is CASSGPGFTEAFF. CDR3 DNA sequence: TGTGCCAGCAGTGGCCCAGGGTTCACTGAAGCTTTCTTT.

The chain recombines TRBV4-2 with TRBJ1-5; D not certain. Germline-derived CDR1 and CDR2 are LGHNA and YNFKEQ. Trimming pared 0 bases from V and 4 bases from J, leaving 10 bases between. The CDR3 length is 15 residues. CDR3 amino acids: CASSQDLRVNQPQHF. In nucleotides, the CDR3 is TGTGCCAGCAGCCAAGACCTCCGAGTAAATCAGCCCCAGCATTTT.

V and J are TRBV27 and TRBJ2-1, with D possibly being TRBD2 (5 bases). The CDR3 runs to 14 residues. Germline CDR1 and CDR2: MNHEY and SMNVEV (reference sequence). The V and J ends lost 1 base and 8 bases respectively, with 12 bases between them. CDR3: CASSLWSSKDEQFF. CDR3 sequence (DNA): TGTGCCAGCAGTTTATGGTCTAGCAAGGATGAGCAGTTCTTC.

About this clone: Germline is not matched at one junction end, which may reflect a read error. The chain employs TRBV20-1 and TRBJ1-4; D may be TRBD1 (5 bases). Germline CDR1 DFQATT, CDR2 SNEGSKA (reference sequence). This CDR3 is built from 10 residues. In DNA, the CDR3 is TGCAGTCCTAGGCAGGGCGTTTCGTATTTT. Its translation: CSPRQGVSYF.

The CDR3 region has the DNA TGTGCCAGCAGTTCTAACCAGGGGGTGTCTTCACCCCTCCACTTT. Encoded protein: CASSSNQGVSSPLHF. The chain recombines TRBV6-2 or TRBV6-3 with TRBJ1-6; 7 bases agree with TRBD1. Germline lookup yields CDR1 MNHEY and CDR2 SVGEGT. V shed 4 bases, J shed 9 bases, and the junction held 9 bases outside the gene matches. This CDR3 contains 15 residues.

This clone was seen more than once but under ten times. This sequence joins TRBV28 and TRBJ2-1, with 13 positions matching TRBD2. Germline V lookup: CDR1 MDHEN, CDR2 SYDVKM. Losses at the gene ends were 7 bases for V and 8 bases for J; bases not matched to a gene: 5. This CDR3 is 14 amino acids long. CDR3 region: CASTRTSGSYEQFF. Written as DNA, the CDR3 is TGTGCCAGCACCAGGACTAGCGGGAGCTATGAGCAGTTCTTC.

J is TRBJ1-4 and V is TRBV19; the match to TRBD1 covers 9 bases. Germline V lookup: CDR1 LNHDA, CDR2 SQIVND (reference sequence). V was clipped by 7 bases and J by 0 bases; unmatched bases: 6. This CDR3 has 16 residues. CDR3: CASTADRGTTNEKLFF. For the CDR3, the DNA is TGTGCCAGTACCGCCGACAGGGGGACAACTAATGAAAAACTGTTTTTT. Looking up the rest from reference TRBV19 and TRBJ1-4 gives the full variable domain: DGGITQSPKYLFRKEGQNVTLSCEQNLNHDAMYWYRQDPGQGLRLIYYSQIVNDFQKGDIAEGYSVSREKKESFPLTVTSAQKNPTAFYLCASTADRGTTNEKLFFGSGTQLSVL.

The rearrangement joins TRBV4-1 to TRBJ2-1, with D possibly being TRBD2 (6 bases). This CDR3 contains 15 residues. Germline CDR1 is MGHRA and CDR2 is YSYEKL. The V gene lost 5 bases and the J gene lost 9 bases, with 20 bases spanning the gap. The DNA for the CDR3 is TGCGCCAGCAGCTTGGGAACTAGCTCCCTGGGTGAGCAGTTCTTC. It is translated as CASSLGTSSLGEQFF.

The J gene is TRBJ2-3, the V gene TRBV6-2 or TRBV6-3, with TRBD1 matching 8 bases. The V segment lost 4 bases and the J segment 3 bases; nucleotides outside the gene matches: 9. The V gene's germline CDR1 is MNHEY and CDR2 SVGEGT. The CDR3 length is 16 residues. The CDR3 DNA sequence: TGTGCCAGCAGTTGGGGGATGACAGGGGCAACAGATACGCAGTATTTT. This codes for CASSWGMTGATDTQYF.

CDR3 protein: CASSSSQGTNEKLFF. The CDR3 nucleotides are TGTGCCAGCAGCTCTAGTCAGGGGACTAATGAAAAACTGTTTTTT. The genes are TRBV7-9 and TRBJ1-4; TRBD1 is a possible D gene (6 bases). Germline-derived CDR1 and CDR2 are SEHNR and FQNEAQ (reference sequence). The V end was cut by 4 bases, the J end by 2 bases, with 11 bases between. The CDR3 runs 15 residues.

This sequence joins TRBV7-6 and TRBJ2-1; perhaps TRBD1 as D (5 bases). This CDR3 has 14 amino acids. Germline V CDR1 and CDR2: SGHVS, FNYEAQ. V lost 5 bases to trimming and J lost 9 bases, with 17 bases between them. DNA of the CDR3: TGTGCCAGCAGCCCCATTACTATGGGGCGTGAGCAGTTCTTC. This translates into CASSPITMGREQFF.

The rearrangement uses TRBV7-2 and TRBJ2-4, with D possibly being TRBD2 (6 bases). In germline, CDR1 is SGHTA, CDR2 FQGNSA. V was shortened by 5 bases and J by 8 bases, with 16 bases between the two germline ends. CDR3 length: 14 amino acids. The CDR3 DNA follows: TGTGCCAGCAGCCTGTCGGCGGGGAACGACATTCAGTACTTC. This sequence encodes CASSLSAGNDIQYF.

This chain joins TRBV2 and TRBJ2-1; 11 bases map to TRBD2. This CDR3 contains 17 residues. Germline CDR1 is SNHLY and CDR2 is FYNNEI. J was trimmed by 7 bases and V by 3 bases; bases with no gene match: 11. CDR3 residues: CASSDPTLAGEVNEQFF. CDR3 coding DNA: TGTGCCAGCAGTGACCCTACACTAGCGGGAGAGGTGAATGAGCAGTTCTTC.

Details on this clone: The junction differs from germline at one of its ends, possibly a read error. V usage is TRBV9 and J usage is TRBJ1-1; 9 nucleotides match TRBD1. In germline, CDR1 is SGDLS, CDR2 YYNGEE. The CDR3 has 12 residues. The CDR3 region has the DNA TGTGCCAGCAGCCCTGGACAGGGGTTATCATACTTT. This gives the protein CASSPGQGLSYF. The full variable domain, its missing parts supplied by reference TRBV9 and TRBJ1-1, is DSGVTQTPKHLITATGQRVTLRCSPRSGDLSVYWYQQSLDQGLQFLIQYYNGEERAKGNILERFSAQQFPDLHSELNLSSLELGDSALYFCASSPGQGLSYFGQGTRLTVV.

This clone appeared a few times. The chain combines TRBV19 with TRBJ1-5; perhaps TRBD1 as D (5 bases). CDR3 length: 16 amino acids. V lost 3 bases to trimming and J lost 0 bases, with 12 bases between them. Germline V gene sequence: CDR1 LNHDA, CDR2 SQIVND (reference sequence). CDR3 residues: CASSILTDYSNQPQHF. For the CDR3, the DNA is TGTGCCAGTAGTATTCTGACAGATTATAGCAATCAGCCCCAGCATTTT.

CDR3 protein: CASSEQVNTEAFF. The DNA for the CDR3 is TGTGCCAGCAGTGAACAGGTGAACACTGAAGCTTTCTTT. J is TRBJ1-1 and V is TRBV6-1, with D uncertain. This CDR3 contains 13 residues. Trimming left V 2 bases short and J 0 bases short, with 4 bases between. Germline loops: CDR1 MNHNS, CDR2 SASEGT.

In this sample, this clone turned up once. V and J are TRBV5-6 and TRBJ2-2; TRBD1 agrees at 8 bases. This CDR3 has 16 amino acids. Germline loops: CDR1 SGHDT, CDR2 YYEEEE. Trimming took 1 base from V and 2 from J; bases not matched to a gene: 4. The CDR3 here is CASSLRQGINTGELFF. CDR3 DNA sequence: TGTGCCAGCAGCTTGCGACAGGGGATAAACACCGGGGAGCTGTTTTTT. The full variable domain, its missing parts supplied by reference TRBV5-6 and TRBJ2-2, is DAGVTQSPTHLIKTRGQQVTLRCSPKSGHDTVSWYQQALGQGPQFIFQYYEEEERQRGNFPDRFSGHQFPNYSSELNVNALLLGDSALYLCASSLRQGINTGELFFGEGSRLTVL.

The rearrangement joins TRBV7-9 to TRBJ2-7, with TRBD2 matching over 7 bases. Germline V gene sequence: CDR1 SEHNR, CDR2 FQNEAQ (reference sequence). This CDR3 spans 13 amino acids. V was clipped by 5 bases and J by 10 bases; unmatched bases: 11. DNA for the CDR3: TGTGCCAGCAGCAGAGAGGGCGGGAGCTTCCAGTACTTC. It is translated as CASSREGGSFQYF. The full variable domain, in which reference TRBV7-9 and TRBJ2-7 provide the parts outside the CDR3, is DTGVSQNPRHKITKRGQNVTFRCDPISEHNRLYWYRQTLGQGPEFLTYFQNEAQLEKSRLLSDRFSAERPKGSFSTLEIQRTEQGDSAMYLCASSREGGSFQYFGPGTRLTVT.

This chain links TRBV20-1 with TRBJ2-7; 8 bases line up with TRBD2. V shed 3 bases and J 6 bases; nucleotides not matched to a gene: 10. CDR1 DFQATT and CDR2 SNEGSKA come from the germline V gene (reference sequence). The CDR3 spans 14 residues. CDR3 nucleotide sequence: TGCAGTGCTAGTAACGTAGCGGGGTCACGCGAGCAGTACTTC. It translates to CSASNVAGSREQYF.

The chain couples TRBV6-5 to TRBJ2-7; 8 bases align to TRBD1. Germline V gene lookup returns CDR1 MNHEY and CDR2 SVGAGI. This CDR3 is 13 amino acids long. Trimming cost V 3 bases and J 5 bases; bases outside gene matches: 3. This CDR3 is CASSYSGGHEQYF. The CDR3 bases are TGTGCCAGCAGTTATTCAGGGGGCCACGAGCAGTACTTC.

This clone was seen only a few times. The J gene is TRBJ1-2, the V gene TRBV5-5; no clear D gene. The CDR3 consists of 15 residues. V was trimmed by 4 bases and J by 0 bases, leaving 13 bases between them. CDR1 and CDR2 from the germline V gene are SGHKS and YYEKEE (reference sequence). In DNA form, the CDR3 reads TGTGCCAGCAGCCTAGGAGTCATAGCTAACTATGGCTACACCTTC. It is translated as CASSLGVIANYGYTF.

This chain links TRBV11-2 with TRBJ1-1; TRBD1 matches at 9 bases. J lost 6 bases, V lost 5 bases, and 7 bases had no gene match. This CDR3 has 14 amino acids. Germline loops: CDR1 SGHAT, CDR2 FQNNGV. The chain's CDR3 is CASSPWTGVAEAFF. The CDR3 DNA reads TGTGCCAGCAGCCCATGGACAGGGGTGGCTGAAGCTTTCTTT.

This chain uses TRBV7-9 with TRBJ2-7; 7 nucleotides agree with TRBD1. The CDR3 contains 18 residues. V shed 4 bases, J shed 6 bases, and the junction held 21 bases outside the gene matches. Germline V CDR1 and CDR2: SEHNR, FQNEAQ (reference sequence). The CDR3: CASSSSTRQGVVAGEQYF. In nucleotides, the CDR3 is TGTGCCAGCAGCTCCTCAACCCGACAGGGAGTTGTTGCAGGCGAGCAGTACTTC.

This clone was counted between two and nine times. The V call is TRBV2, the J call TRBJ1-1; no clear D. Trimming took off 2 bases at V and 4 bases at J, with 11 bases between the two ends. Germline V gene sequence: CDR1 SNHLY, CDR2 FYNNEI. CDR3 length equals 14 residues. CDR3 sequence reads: CASSENEASTEAFF. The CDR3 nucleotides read TGTGCCAGCAGTGAAAATGAAGCTTCCACTGAAGCTTTCTTT.

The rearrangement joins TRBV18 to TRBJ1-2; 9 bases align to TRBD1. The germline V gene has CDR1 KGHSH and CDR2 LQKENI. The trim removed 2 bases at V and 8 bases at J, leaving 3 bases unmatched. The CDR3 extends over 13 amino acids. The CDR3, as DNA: TGTGCCAGCTCACCAACAGGGGGCGAGGGCTACACCTTC. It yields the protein CASSPTGGEGYTF.